The next 12 T cell receptor beta chains were all read from a single sample in a study of blood T cell repertoires in COVID-19. Assay: immunoSEQ multiplex PCR; the TCRdb copy retains only in-frame clones and omits some. This sample has hundreds of thousands of clones, with about nine tenths found just once. What was sequenced was peripheral blood. These receptors were obtained from a man between 18 and 35 years old with active or convalescent COVID-19.

This clone was recorded a few times. This chain links TRBV27 with TRBJ1-6; D is uncertain. Between the trimmed V and J ends, which lost 5 bases and 0 bases, there was a span of 17 bases. CDR1 and CDR2 (germline): MNHEY, SMNVEV (reference sequence). There are 18 residues in the CDR3. CDR3 amino acids: CASSAHLGPSSYNSPLHF. CDR3 coding DNA: TGTGCCAGCAGTGCTCATCTTGGTCCTAGCTCCTATAATTCACCCCTCCACTTT.

DNA of the CDR3: TGTGCCAGCAGCCTTTCCGGGAGCTCCTACGAGCAGTACTTC. Its protein product is CASSLSGSSYEQYF. J is TRBJ2-7 and V is TRBV7-3; D is perhaps TRBD2 (6 bases). This CDR3 contains 14 residues. CDR1 SGHTA and CDR2 FQGTGA come from the germline V gene. The V and J ends lost 5 bases and 0 bases respectively, with 11 bases between them.

This clone was seen only once. CDR3 protein: CASSSWTSGSSYEQYF. CDR3 in DNA: TGTGCCAGCAGCTCATGGACTAGCGGGAGCTCCTACGAGCAGTACTTC. The genes are TRBV7-2 and TRBJ2-7; 13 nucleotides agree with TRBD2. CDR3 length: 16 amino acids. The J segment lost 0 bases and the V segment lost 4 bases, leaving 3 bases of the junction unmatched. Per germline, CDR1 SGHTA and CDR2 FQGNSA.

This sequence joins TRBV19 and TRBJ1-5, with D unclear. With 7 bases removed from V and 5 bases from J, the gap between germline ends came to 9 bases. The CDR3 is made up of 12 amino acids. CDR1 LNHDA and CDR2 SQIVND come from the germline V gene (reference sequence). CDR3 protein: CASKLRDQPQHF. DNA of the CDR3: TGTGCCAGTAAGCTTAGAGATCAGCCCCAGCATTTT.

The chain is built from TRBV4-1 and TRBJ1-4; D might be TRBD1 (6 bases). V dropped 3 bases and J dropped 4 bases, with 9 bases sitting between them. This CDR3 region has 14 residues. Germline CDR1 is MGHRA and CDR2 is YSYEKL. The DNA of the CDR3 is TGCGCCAGCAGCCAGGGACAAGTTAATGAAAAACTGTTTTTT. It codes for CASSQGQVNEKLFF.

The genes are TRBV9 and TRBJ2-1, with 7 bases identical to TRBD1. This CDR3 is 14 amino acids long. V trimming: 6 bases; J trimming: 6 bases; junction bases outside the gene matches: 9. Germline V gene data show CDR1 as SGDLS and CDR2 as YYNGEE. The CDR3 spells CASNPRTGGNEQFF. CDR3 bases: TGTGCCAGCAACCCAAGGACAGGTGGCAATGAGCAGTTCTTC. Based on the CDR3 plus reference TRBV9 and TRBJ2-1, the full variable domain is DSGVTQTPKHLITATGQRVTLRCSPRSGDLSVYWYQQSLDQGLQFLIQYYNGEERAKGNILERFSAQQFPDLHSELNLSSLELGDSALYFCASNPRTGGNEQFFGPGTRLTVL.

The chain carries TRBV9 and TRBJ1-2, with D perhaps TRBD1 (5 bases). There are 14 residues in the CDR3. The V gene lost 4 bases and the J gene lost 6 bases, with 16 bases spanning the gap. Per the germline V gene, CDR1 is SGDLS and CDR2 is YYNGEE. CDR3 nucleotide sequence: TGTGCCAGCAGCAGGGGACTGGTGGCAAATGGCTACACCTTC. Its protein is CASSRGLVANGYTF. The variable domain in full, completed from reference TRBV9 and TRBJ1-2, reads DSGVTQTPKHLITATGQRVTLRCSPRSGDLSVYWYQQSLDQGLQFLIQYYNGEERAKGNILERFSAQQFPDLHSELNLSSLELGDSALYFCASSRGLVANGYTFGSGTRLTVV.

The rearrangement links TRBV7-2 to TRBJ2-5, with a possible D match to TRBD1 (5 bases). Germline values: CDR1 SGHTA, CDR2 FQGNSA. V lost 1 base and J 3 bases, leaving 12 bases between the germline ends. This CDR3 region has 15 residues. CDR3 sequence reads: CASSLVWGCKETQYF. CDR3 DNA: TGTGCCAGCAGCTTAGTGTGGGGCTGCAAAGAGACCCAGTACTTC.

V usage is TRBV11-2 and J usage is TRBJ2-1; 13 bases agree with TRBD2. The trim removed 1 base at V and 10 bases at J, leaving 4 bases unmatched. The CDR3 is 15 amino acids. Per germline, CDR1 SGHAT and CDR2 FQNNGV. In DNA, the CDR3 is TGTGCCAGCAGCTTAGGACTAGCGGGAGGACGGGAGCAGTTCTTC. Translated: CASSLGLAGGREQFF.

This clone was counted between two and nine times. The rearrangement joins TRBV7-2 to TRBJ2-1, with 14 bases matching TRBD2. This CDR3 is 15 amino acids long. The germline gives CDR1 SGHTA, CDR2 FQGNSA. The junction had 0 bases not matched to a gene; V was cut back by 1 base and J by 7 bases. As DNA, the CDR3 is TGTGCCAGCAGCTTAGGGACTAGCGGGGGGAATGAGCAGTTCTTC. This codes for CASSLGTSGGNEQFF.

CDR3: CASSELAGAQETQYF. In DNA form, the CDR3 reads TGTGCCAGCAGCGAACTAGCGGGAGCACAAGAGACCCAGTACTTC. The J gene is TRBJ2-5, the V gene TRBV27; 11 bases are shared with TRBD2. This CDR3 contains 15 residues. In germline, CDR1 is MNHEY, CDR2 SMNVEV (reference sequence). Losses at the gene ends were 6 bases for V and 2 bases for J; bases not matched to a gene: 5.

The rearrangement uses TRBV7-9 and TRBJ2-1; D unclear. The germline V gene has CDR1 SEHNR and CDR2 FQNEAQ (reference sequence). Trimming cost V 6 bases and J 4 bases, with 16 bases left between them. The CDR3 runs to 15 residues. CDR3 loop: CASSPILIPYNEQFF. In DNA, the CDR3 is TGTGCCAGCAGTCCTATTCTCATTCCATACAATGAGCAGTTCTTC.